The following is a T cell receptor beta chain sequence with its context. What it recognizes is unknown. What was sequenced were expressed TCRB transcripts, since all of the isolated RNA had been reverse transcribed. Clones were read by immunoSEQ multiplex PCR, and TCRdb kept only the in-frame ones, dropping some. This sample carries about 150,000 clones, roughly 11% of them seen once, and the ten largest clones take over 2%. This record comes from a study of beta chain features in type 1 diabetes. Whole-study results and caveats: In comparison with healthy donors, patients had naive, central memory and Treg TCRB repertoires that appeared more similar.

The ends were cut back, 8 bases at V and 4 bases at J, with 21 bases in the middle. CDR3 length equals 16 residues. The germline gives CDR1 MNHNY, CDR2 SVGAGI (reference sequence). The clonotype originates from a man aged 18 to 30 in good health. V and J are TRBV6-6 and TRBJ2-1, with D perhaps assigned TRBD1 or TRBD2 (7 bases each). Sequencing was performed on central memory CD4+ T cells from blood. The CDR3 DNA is TGTGCCAGCCCCCGGGGGGACAGCTACCCTTACAATGAGCAGTTCTTC. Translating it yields CASPRGDSYPYNEQFF.